The 10 T cell receptor beta chains presented below share a single source sample, sequenced in a study of T-cell memory formation after mild COVID-19. TCRdb fed the 5' RACE reads into MiXCR, producing one record per CDR3 protein. This table has 210,000 or so distinct CDR3 sequences, more than 9% appearing once. Sequenced: PBMCs or a T cell subset sorted from them (not recorded which). Source of these receptors: a man younger than 35 who had mild COVID-19 (a few samples of this study predate the infection). Cell type and time point are not known.

This rearrangement joins TRBV18 to TRBJ1-1; 8 positions agree with TRBD1. V was clipped by 2 bases and J by 1 base; unmatched bases: 9. The CDR3 consists of 17 residues. The germline V gene encodes CDR1 KGHSH and CDR2 LQKENI. The chain's CDR3 is CASSPTTGAPRNTEAFF. The CDR3 coding sequence is TGTGCCAGCTCACCAACGACAGGGGCCCCTCGGAACACTGAAGCTTTCTTT.

This chain uses TRBV5-1 with TRBJ2-3, with 10 bases aligning to TRBD1. V lost 2 bases and J lost 0; bases outside the gene matches: 3. CDR1 SGHRS and CDR2 YFSETQ come from the germline V gene. CDR3 length equals 16 residues. As DNA, the CDR3 is TGCGCCAGCAGCTTACGACAGGGGGCCAGCACAGATACGCAGTATTTT. Amino acids: CASSLRQGASTDTQYF.

The CDR3 DNA reads as TGTGCCAGCTCACCACGAGGAGGTGGGGGCGCGGACTATGGCTACACCTTC. Protein sequence: CASSPRGGGGADYGYTF. The rearrangement uses TRBV18 and TRBJ1-2, with a weak D call TRBD1 (6 bases). This CDR3 has 17 amino acids. V lost 1 base and J lost 3, with 18 bases in between. Germline CDR1 is KGHSH and CDR2 is LQKENI.

This clonotype has more than one count but fewer than ten. This chain connects TRBV12-3 or TRBV12-4 to TRBJ2-1, with a possible D match to TRBD1 (7 bases). V dropped 6 bases and J dropped 4 bases, with 16 bases sitting between them. CDR3 size: 15 residues. The CDR3 loop reads CASSSPGGPYNEQFF. DNA for the CDR3: TGTGCCAGCAGCTCCCCAGGGGGGCCTTACAATGAGCAGTTCTTC.

The chain combines TRBV6-6 with TRBJ2-1; the D is unclear. V dropped 6 bases and J dropped 10 bases, with 10 bases sitting between them. Looked up from germline, CDR1 is MNHNY and CDR2 is SVGAGI (reference sequence). The CDR3 consists of 11 residues. DNA of the CDR3: TGTGCCAGCAGCCCCCTAGGGGAGCAGTTCTTC. This codes for CASSPLGEQFF.

The V call is TRBV12-3 or TRBV12-4, the J call TRBJ2-5; D unresolved. This CDR3 region has 14 residues. V was pared by 0 bases and J by 3 bases, with 8 bases between. CDR3: CASSLAHLEETQYF. CDR3 DNA: TGTGCCAGCAGTTTAGCGCATTTAGAAGAGACCCAGTACTTC.

J is TRBJ1-6 and V is TRBV5-1; 7 bases agree with TRBD1. V lost 4 bases and J lost 10; bases outside the gene matches: 8. CDR3 length: 14 residues. Germline loops: CDR1 SGHRS, CDR2 YFSETQ. CDR3 nucleotides: TGCGCCAGCAGCGCGGGACAGCTTGAATCACCCCTCCACTTT. This sequence encodes CASSAGQLESPLHF.

This clonotype was picked up a small number of times. The CDR3 spells CASSNDRGSYEQYF. Here the CDR3 DNA reads TGTGCCAGCAGTAACGACAGGGGGTCCTACGAGCAGTACTTC. The chain joins TRBV6-6 to TRBJ2-7; TRBD1 matches at 9 bases. V was pared by 5 bases and J by 1 base, with 3 bases of the junction left unmatched. This CDR3 region has 14 residues. Germline lookup yields CDR1 MNHNY and CDR2 SVGAGI (reference sequence).

This clonotype was seen many times. V and J are TRBV2 and TRBJ2-7; 11 bases map to TRBD1. This CDR3 comprises 16 residues. Looked up from germline, CDR1 is SNHLY and CDR2 is FYNNEI. After removal of 2 bases from V and 3 bases from J, the junction contained 6 bases not matched to a gene. The CDR3 coding sequence is TGTGCCAGCAGTGAATATCCCGGGACAGGGGGCTACGAGCAGTACTTC. Translated: CASSEYPGTGGYEQYF.

This clonotype was picked up a small number of times. This chain joins TRBV13 and TRBJ1-2, with TRBD1 matching 7 bases. Germline-derived CDR1 and CDR2 are PRHDT and FYEKMQ (reference sequence). V shed 3 bases and J 4 bases; nucleotides not matched to a gene: 11. CDR3 length: 16 residues. The CDR3 reads CASSFFRGLLPYGYTF. CDR3 in DNA: TGTGCCAGCAGCTTTTTCAGGGGGTTACTTCCCTATGGCTACACCTTC. The whole variable domain, filled in from reference TRBV13 and TRBJ1-2, reads AAGVIQSPRHLIKEKRETATLKCYPIPRHDTVYWYQQGPGQDPQFLISFYEKMQSDKGSIPDRFSAQQFSDYHSELNMSSLELGDSALYFCASSFFRGLLPYGYTFGSGTRLTVV.